Listed below are T cell receptor beta chains from one sample, sequenced in a study of PD-1 blockade in classical Hodgkin lymphoma. Profiling relied on immunoSEQ multiplex PCR, and the TCRdb table lists in-frame clones only, not all of them. The data show tens of thousands of clones, roughly 78% seen once. Sequenced material: peripheral blood mononuclear cells (PBMCs), taken before the fourth cycle of nivolumab. These receptors were obtained from a human donor with classical Hodgkin lymphoma. Both conserved end residues are part of each CDR3. The order of the fields is D gene, V gene, clone size, J gene, CDR3 protein, CDR3 DNA. The D gene is left open where the match is weak. Part of the rows lack a size; the others show once, few, many or a class for expanded clones.

.	TRBV9	.	TRBJ2-5	CASSLEGAETQYF	TGTGCCAGCAGTCTTGAGGGAGCGGAGACCCAGTACTTC
TRBD1	TRBV9	medium-sized	TRBJ2-7	CASGTGNHEQYF	TGTGCCAGCGGGACAGGGAACCACGAGCAGTACTTC
TRBD1	TRBV7-9	few	TRBJ1-6	CASSLGGTDNSPLHF	TGTGCCAGCAGCTTAGGTGGGACAGATAATTCACCCCTCCACTTT
.	TRBV6-5	.	TRBJ2-5	CASSPTREQETQYF	TGTGCCAGCAGCCCTACCAGGGAGCAAGAGACCCAGTACTTC
TRBD1	TRBV2	once	TRBJ2-3	CASSEVPGGVTDTQYF	TGTGCCAGCAGTGAAGTGCCAGGGGGAGTCACAGATACGCAGTATTTT
.	TRBV7-3	.	TRBJ1-6	CASSLSHNSPLHF	TGTGCCAGCAGCTTGTCCCATAATTCACCCCTCCACTTT
.	TRBV7-9	.	TRBJ2-3	CASSLDNREIPDTQYF	TGTGCCAGCAGCTTAGACAACAGGGAAATCCCAGATACGCAGTATTTT
.	TRBV28	.	TRBJ2-5	CASSLYETQYF	TGTGCCAGCAGTTTATATGAGACCCAGTACTTC
TRBD2	TRBV9	.	TRBJ2-1	CASSTGLAGYNEQFF	TGTGCCAGCAGCACAGGACTAGCGGGCTACAATGAGCAGTTCTTC
.	TRBV21-1	.	TRBJ2-1	CASSKAYDNYNEQFF	TGTGCCAGCAGCAAAGCGTACGACAACTACAATGAGCAGTTCTTC
.	TRBV15	.	TRBJ2-2	CATSRDPPPGSTGELFF	TGTGCCACCAGCAGAGACCCCCCGCCTGGTTCCACCGGGGAGCTGTTTTTT
TRBD2	TRBV7-2	.	TRBJ2-5	CASSALAGGRLGETQYF	TGTGCCAGCAGCGCACTAGCGGGGGGCAGGTTGGGTGAGACCCAGTACTTC
.	TRBV7-9	.	TRBJ1-3	CASSLLDPGNTIYF	TGTGCCAGCAGCTTATTAGATCCTGGAAACACCATATATTTT
.	TRBV15	.	TRBJ2-7	CATAQTPGERLTYEQYF	TGTGCCACCGCTCAGACTCCGGGAGAGAGGTTAACCTACGAGCAGTACTTC
.	TRBV6-1	.	TRBJ1-2	CASSEGFYVLKYGGYTF	TGTGCCAGCAGTGAGGGATTTTACGTCTTGAAGTACGGCGGCTACACCTTC
TRBD1	TRBV2	.	TRBJ2-7	CASTRDRDYEQYF	TGTGCCAGCACCCGGGACAGGGACTACGAGCAGTACTTC
TRBD1	TRBV19	.	TRBJ1-5	CASSTRGIRNQPQHF	TGTGCCAGTAGTACCAGGGGGATCCGCAATCAGCCCCAGCATTTT
.	TRBV7-2	once	TRBJ2-5	CASSLGGAPQETQYF	TGTGCCAGCAGCTTAGGGGGGGCCCCACAAGAGACCCAGTACTTC
TRBD2	TRBV7-6	few	TRBJ2-2	CASSFRTSGSAGELFF	TGTGCCAGCAGCTTCAGGACTAGCGGGAGTGCCGGGGAGCTGTTTTTT
.	TRBV6-6	.	TRBJ2-3	CASTPGQGIGDTQYF	TGTGCCAGCACCCCCGGACAAGGGATTGGCGATACGCAGTATTTT
.	TRBV13	.	TRBJ2-2	CASSLVEGRGELFF	TGTGCCAGCAGCTTAGTGGAGGGACGCGGGGAGCTGTTTTTT
TRBD2	TRBV2	.	TRBJ2-3	CASSPLAGFPDTQYF	TGTGCCAGCAGTCCTCTAGCGGGGTTCCCAGATACGCAGTATTTT